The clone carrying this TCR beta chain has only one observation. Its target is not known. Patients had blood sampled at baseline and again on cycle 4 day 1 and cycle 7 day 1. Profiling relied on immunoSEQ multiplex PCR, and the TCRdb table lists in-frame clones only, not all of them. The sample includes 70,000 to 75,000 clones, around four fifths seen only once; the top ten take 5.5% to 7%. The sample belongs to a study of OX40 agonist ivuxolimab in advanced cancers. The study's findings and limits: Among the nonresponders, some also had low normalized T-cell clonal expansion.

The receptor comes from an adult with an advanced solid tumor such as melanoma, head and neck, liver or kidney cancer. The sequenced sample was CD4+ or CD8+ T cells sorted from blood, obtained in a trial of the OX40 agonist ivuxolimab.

CDR3 residues: CASKREGWGIGNTIYF. The CDR3 region has the DNA TGCGCCAGCAAAAGGGAAGGTTGGGGAATAGGAAACACCATATATTTT. This chain connects TRBV5-1 to TRBJ1-3, with D unresolved. The CDR3 has 16 amino acids. In germline, CDR1 is SGHRS, CDR2 YFSETQ. V lost 6 bases to trimming and J lost 4 bases, with 20 bases between them.